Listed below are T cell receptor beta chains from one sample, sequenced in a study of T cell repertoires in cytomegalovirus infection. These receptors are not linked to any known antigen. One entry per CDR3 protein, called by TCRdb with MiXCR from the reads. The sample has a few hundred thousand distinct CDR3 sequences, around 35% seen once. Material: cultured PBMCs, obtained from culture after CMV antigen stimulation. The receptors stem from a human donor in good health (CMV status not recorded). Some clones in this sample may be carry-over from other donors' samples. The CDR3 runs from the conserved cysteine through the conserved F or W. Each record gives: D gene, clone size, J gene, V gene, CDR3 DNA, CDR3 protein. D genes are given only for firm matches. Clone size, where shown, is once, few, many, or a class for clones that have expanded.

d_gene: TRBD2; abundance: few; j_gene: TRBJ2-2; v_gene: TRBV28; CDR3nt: TGTGCCAGCAGGGGGGGGGGATCCGGCCGGGAGCTGTTTTTT; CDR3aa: CASRGGGSGRELFF
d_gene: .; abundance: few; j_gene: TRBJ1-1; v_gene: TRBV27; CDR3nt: TGTGCCAGCAGTCCGCTGGGGGTCAAGAACACTGAAGCTTTCTTT; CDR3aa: CASSPLGVKNTEAFF
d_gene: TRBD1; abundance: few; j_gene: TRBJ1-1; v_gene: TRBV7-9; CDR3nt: TGTGCCAGCAGCTCCGGACAGGGGTCCTCTGAAGCTTTCTTT; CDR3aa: CASSSGQGSSEAFF
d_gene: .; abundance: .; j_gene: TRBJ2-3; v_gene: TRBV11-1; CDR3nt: TGTGCCAGCAGCTTATTCGCCCACGGAGGCACAGATACGCAGTATTTT; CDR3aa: CASSLFAHGGTDTQYF
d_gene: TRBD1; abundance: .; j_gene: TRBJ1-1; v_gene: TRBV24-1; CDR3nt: TGTGCCACCAGTTCGGGGCAGGGGGAAGTTTTCTTT; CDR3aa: CATSSGQGEVFF
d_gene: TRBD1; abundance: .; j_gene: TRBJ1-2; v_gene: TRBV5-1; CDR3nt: TGCGCCAGCAGCTTAGGACAGGGTGTCGACTATGGCTACACCTTC; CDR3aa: CASSLGQGVDYGYTF
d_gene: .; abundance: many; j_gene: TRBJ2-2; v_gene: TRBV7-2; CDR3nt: TGTGCCAGCAGCCGCACAGGGATGAGGGAGCTGTTTTTT; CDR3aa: CASSRTGMRELFF
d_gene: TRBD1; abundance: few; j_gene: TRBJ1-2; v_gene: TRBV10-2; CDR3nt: TGCGCCAGCAGTGGCGGGACAGGCGAAAACTATGGCTACACCTTC; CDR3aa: CASSGGTGENYGYTF
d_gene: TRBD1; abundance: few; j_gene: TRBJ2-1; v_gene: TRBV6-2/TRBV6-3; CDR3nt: TGTGCCAGCAACGACAGGGGGGAGCAGTTCTTC; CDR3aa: CASNDRGEQFF
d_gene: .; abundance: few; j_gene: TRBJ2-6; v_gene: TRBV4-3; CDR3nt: TGCGCCAGCAGCCAAGTGGTGGGCTCTGGGGCCAACGTCCTGACTTTC; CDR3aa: CASSQVVGSGANVLTF
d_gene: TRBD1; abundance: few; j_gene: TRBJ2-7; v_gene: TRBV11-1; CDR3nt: TGTGCCAGCAGCTCCCAGACAGGGTCAGACGAGCAGTACTTC; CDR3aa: CASSSQTGSDEQYF
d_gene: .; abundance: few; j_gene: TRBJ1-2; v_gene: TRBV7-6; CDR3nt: TGTGCCAGCAGCCTCCGGAGTGGGGGTGACTATGGCTACACCTTC; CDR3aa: CASSLRSGGDYGYTF
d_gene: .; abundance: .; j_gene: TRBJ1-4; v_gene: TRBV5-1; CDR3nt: TGCGCCAGCAGCCCCCTGGGGACGGACGAAAAACTGTTTTTT; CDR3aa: CASSPLGTDEKLFF
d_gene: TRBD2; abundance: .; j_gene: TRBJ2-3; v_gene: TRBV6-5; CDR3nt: TGTGCCAGCAGTTACGGTAGACTAGCGGGAGGTTCGTATATGCAGTATTTT; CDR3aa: CASSYGRLAGGSYMQYF
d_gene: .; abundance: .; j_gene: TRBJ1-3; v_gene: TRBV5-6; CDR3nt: TGTGCCAGCAGCTTGTCCCCCAACTTCGGGGCTGGAAACACCATATATTTT; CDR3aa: CASSLSPNFGAGNTIYF
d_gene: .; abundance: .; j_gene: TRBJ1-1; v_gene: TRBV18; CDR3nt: TGTGCCAGCTCACCAGGGATAGGGGCGAACACTGAAGCTTTCTTT; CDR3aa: CASSPGIGANTEAFF
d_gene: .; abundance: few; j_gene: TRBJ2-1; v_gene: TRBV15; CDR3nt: TGTGCCACCAGCAGTAATGAGAGGGCGGCGAGGGTGGCTGAGCAGTTCTTC; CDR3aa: CATSSNERAARVAEQFF
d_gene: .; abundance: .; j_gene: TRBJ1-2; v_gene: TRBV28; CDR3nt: TGTGCCAGCAGTCCCCCCGGACGGATATATGGCTACACCTTC; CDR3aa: CASSPPGRIYGYTF
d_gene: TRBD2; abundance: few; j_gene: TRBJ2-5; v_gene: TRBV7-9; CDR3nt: TGTGCCAGCAGCTTAGTCCCGGGAGGGAAAGAGACCCAGTACTTC; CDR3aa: CASSLVPGGKETQYF
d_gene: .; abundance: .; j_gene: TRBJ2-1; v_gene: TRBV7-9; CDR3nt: TGTGCCAGCAGCCCCTCTACAGGGTGGGACTTGAATGAGCAGTTCTTC; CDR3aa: CASSPSTGWDLNEQFF